This TCR beta chain appears in the sequencing data of a study of blood T cell repertoires in COVID-19. Looking at the study overall: COVID-19 samples collected from the United States, Italy and Spain covered acute and convalescent phases.

Participants came from about 23 US areas, aged roughly 18 to 89 years. Grouping used clinical history reported by participants in a survey and questionnaire. What the recovered Cohort 3 donors had was two negative PCRs, clearance, or symptom resolution. This CDR3 comprises 14 residues. Per the germline V gene, CDR1 is KGHSH and CDR2 is LQKENI. V shed 3 bases and J 6 bases; nucleotides not matched to a gene: 4. TCRdb's table, derived via immunoSEQ multiplex PCR, lists solely in-frame clones and lacks some. There are 200,000 to 250,000 clones in the sample; about 81% occur only once, and about 9% lies in the top ten.

The sequence derives from a man in his forties who had recovered from COVID-19. The J gene is TRBJ1-5, the V gene TRBV18; TRBD1 matches 8 bases. The sample taken for sequencing was PBMCs or T cells enriched from blood (not recorded which). The CDR3 is CASSPDRVGQPQHF. CDR3 coding DNA: TGTGCCAGCTCACCGGACAGGGTGGGTCAGCCCCAGCATTTT. Full variable domain (rest looked up from reference TRBV18 and TRBJ1-5): NAGVMQNPRHLVRRRGQEARLRCSPMKGHSHVYWYRQLPEEGLKFMVYLQKENIIDESGMPKERFSAEFPKEGPSILRIQQVVRGDSAAYFCASSPDRVGQPQHFGDGTRLSIL.